This T cell receptor beta chain emerged from a study of blood T cell repertoires in COVID-19. CDR3 length: 15 residues. Germline V CDR1 and CDR2: MNHNS, SASEGT. The V end was cut by 0 bases, the J end by 5 bases, with 13 bases between. Profiling relied on immunoSEQ multiplex PCR, and the TCRdb table lists in-frame clones only, not all of them. The sample yields some 290,000 clones, roughly 90% seen once. The TCR was taken from a woman between 40 and 50 years old with COVID-19, enrolled during active disease. The sequencing sample was made of peripheral blood. The rearrangement joins TRBV6-1 to TRBJ1-2; D perhaps matches TRBD1 (6 bases). The CDR3 sequence: CASSEAWNRVYGYTF. The CDR3 DNA follows: TGTGCCAGCAGTGAAGCGTGGAACAGGGTGTATGGCTACACCTTC.